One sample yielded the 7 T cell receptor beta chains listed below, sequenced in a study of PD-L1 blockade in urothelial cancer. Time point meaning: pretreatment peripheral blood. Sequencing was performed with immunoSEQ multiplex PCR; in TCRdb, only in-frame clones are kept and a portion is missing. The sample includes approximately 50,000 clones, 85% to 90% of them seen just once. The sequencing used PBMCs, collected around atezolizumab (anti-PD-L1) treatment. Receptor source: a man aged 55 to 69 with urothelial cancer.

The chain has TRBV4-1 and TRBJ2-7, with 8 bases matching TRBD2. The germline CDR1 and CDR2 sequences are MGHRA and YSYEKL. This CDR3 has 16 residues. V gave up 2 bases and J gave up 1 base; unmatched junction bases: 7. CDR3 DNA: TGCGCCAGCAGCCAACCCACGGGGGGGCTGTCCTACGAGCAGTACTTC. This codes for CASSQPTGGLSYEQYF.

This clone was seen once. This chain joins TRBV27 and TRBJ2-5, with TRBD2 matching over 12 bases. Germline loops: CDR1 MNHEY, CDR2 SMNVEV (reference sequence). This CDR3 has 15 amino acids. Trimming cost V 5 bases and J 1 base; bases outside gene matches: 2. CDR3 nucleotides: TGTGCCAGCAGTCGGACTAGCGGGATCCAAGAGACCCAGTACTTC. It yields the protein CASSRTSGIQETQYF.

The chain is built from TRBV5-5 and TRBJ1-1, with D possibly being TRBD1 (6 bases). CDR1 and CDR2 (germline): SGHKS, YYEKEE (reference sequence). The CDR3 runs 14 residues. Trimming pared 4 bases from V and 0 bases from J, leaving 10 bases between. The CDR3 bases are TGTGCCAGCAGCCTACAGGGAGTGAACACTGAAGCTTTCTTT. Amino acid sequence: CASSLQGVNTEAFF. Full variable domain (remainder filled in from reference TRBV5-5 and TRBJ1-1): DAGVTQSPTHLIKTRGQQVTLRCSPISGHKSVSWYQQVLGQGPQFIFQYYEKEERGRGNFPDRFSARQFPNYSSELNVNALLLGDSALYLCASSLQGVNTEAFFGQGTRLTVV.

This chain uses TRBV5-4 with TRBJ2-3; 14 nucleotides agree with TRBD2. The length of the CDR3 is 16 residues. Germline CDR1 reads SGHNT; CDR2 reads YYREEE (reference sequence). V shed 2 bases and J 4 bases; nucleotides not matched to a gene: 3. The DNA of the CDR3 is TGTGCCAGCAGCTTCGGGACTAGCGGGAGCCCAGATACGCAGTATTTT. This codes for CASSFGTSGSPDTQYF.

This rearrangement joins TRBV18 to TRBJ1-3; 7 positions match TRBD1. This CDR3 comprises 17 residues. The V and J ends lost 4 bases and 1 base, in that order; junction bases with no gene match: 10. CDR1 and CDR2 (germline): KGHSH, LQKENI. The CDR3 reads CASSLQGGMDSGNTIYF. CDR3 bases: TGTGCCAGCTCACTTCAGGGGGGAATGGATTCTGGAAACACCATATATTTT. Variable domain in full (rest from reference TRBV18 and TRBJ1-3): NAGVMQNPRHLVRRRGQEARLRCSPMKGHSHVYWYRQLPEEGLKFMVYLQKENIIDESGMPKERFSAEFPKEGPSILRIQQVVRGDSAAYFCASSLQGGMDSGNTIYFGEGSWLTVV.

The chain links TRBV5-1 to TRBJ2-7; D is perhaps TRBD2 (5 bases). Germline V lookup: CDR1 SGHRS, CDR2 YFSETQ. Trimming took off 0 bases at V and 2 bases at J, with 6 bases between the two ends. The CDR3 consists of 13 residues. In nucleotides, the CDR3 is TGCGCCAGCAGCTTGGAGGGAGCCTACGAGCAGTACTTC. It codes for CASSLEGAYEQYF.

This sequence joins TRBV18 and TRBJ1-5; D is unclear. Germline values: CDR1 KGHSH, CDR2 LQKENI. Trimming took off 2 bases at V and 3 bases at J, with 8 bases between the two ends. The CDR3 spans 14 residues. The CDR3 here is CASSPIESNQPQHF. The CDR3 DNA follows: TGTGCCAGCTCACCAATAGAGTCCAATCAGCCCCAGCATTTT.